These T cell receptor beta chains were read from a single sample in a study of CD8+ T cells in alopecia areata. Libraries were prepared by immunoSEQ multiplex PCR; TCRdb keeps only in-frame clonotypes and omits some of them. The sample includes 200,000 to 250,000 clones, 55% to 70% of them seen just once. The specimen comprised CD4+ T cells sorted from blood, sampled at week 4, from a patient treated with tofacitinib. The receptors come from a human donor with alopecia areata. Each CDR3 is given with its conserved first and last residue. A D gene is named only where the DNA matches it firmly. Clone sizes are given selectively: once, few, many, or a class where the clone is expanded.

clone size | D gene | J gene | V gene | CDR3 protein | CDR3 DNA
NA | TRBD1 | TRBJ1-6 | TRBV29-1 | CSVKTGDGNSPLHF | TGCAGCGTTAAGACAGGGGATGGTAATTCACCCCTCCACTTT
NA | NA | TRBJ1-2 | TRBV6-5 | CASRVIGGANYGYTF | TGTGCCAGCAGAGTTATCGGGGGCGCGAACTATGGCTACACCTTC
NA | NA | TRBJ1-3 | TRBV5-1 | CASSPAWLGNTIYF | TGCGCCAGCAGCCCGGCTTGGCTCGGAAACACCATATATTTT
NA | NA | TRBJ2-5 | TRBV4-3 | CASSQMPLGQETQYF | TGCGCCAGCAGCCAAATGCCCCTAGGGCAAGAGACCCAGTACTTC
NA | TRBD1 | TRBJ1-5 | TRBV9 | CASSVGPGGSQPQHF | TGTGCCAGCAGCGTAGGCCCAGGGGGCTCTCAGCCCCAGCATTTT
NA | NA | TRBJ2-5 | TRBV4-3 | CASSPRMAETQYF | TGCGCCAGCAGCCCCAGAATGGCGGAGACCCAGTACTTC
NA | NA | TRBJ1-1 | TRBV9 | CASSLAGNREQEAFF | TGTGCCAGCAGCCTTGCCGGGAATAGGGAGCAGGAAGCTTTCTTT
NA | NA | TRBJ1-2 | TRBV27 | CASSLSGGVNYGYTF | TGTGCCAGCAGTTTATCGGGGGGCGTTAACTATGGCTACACCTTC
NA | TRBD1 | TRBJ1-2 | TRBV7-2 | CASSRRQGNVGYTF | TGTGCCAGCAGCCGTAGACAGGGGAATGTTGGCTACACCTTC
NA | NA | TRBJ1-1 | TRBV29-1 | CSVERGSTEAFF | TGCAGCGTTGAACGGGGCAGCACTGAAGCTTTCTTT
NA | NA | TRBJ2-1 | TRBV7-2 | CASSLAGGRSRGWEQFF | TGTGCCAGCAGCTTAGCGGGGGGGCGATCCCGAGGTTGGGAGCAGTTCTTC
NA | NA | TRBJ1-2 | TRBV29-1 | CSVERAGGYTF | TGCAGCGTTGAACGGGCAGGGGGCTACACCTTC
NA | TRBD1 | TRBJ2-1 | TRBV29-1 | CSARTGYNEQFF | TGCAGCGCCCGGACAGGGTACAATGAGCAGTTCTTC
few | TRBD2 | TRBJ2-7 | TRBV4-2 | CASSQGSSGGPYEQYF | TGTGCCAGCAGCCAAGGCTCTAGCGGGGGGCCCTACGAGCAGTACTTC
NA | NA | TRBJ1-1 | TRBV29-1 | CSVGLTRWNTEAFF | TGCAGCGTTGGGTTAACTCGTTGGAACACTGAAGCTTTCTTT
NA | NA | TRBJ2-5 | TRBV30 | CAWTLSRLIQETQYF | TGTGCCTGGACCCTATCCAGACTCATCCAAGAGACCCAGTACTTC
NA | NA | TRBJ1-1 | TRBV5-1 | CASSLDSQAFF | TGCGCCAGCAGCTTGGACAGCCAAGCTTTCTTT
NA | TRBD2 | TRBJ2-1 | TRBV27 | CASSLNSMTSGSRTEQFF | TGTGCCAGCAGTTTAAATTCTATGACTAGCGGGAGTCGTACTGAGCAGTTCTTC
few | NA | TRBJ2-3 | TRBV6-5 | CASSYRRPTDTQYF | TGTGCCAGCAGTTACCGCCGCCCCACAGATACGCAGTATTTT
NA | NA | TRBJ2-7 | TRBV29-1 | CSVEGRGYIYEQYF | TGCAGCGTTGAAGGGCGTGGGTATATCTACGAGCAGTACTTC
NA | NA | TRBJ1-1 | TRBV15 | CATSWRNTEAFF | TGTGCCACCAGTTGGAGGAACACTGAAGCTTTCTTT
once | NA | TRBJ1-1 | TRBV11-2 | CASSLDQPNTEAFF | TGTGCCAGCAGCTTAGATCAGCCGAACACTGAAGCTTTCTTT
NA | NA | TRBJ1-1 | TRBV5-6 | CASSFFLGTMNTEAFF | TGTGCCAGCAGCTTCTTTCTCGGGACGATGAACACTGAAGCTTTCTTT
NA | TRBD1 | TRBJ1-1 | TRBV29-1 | CSGRQGSTEAFF | TGCAGCGGCCGACAGGGGAGCACTGAAGCTTTCTTT
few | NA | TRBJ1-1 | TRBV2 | CASSEALRFEFNTEAFF | TGTGCCAGCAGTGAAGCGCTTCGGTTTGAGTTTAACACTGAAGCTTTCTTT
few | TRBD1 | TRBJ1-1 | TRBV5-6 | CASSWGRGRTEAFF | TGTGCCAGCAGCTGGGGCAGGGGGAGAACTGAAGCTTTCTTT
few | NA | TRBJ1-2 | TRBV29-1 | CSVGRSYGYTF | TGCAGCGTTGGTCGCTCCTATGGCTACACCTTC
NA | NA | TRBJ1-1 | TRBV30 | CAWSPTGRKAEAFF | TGTGCCTGGAGTCCCACAGGGAGAAAGGCTGAAGCTTTCTTT